Below are 26 T cell receptor beta chains sequenced from a single sample in a study of T cell responses to AZD1222 COVID-19 vaccine. Clones were sequenced by immunoSEQ multiplex PCR, and TCRdb holds only the in-frame ones, with some missing. The sample lists fewer than 110,000 clones; roughly 90% were seen once. The material sequenced was peripheral blood, taken on day 0 of AZD1222 vaccination. Receptor source: an adult in good health.

The chain employs TRBV7-8 and TRBJ1-4; TRBD1 matches 7 bases. V trimming: 1 base; J trimming: 6 bases; junction bases outside the gene matches: 5. Germline lookup yields CDR1 SGHVS and CDR2 FQNEAQ. The CDR3 is made up of 15 amino acids. CDR3 in amino acids: CASSLGSRGDEKLFF. The CDR3 DNA is TGTGCCAGCAGCTTAGGGTCCAGGGGGGATGAAAAACTGTTTTTT.

The chain employs TRBV7-9 and TRBJ2-5; D remains unclear. The ends were cut back, 7 bases at V and 5 bases at J, with 8 bases in the middle. The CDR3 is made up of 11 amino acids. Looked up from germline, CDR1 is SEHNR and CDR2 is FQNEAQ (reference sequence). The CDR3 here is CASTHGETQYF. The CDR3 DNA follows: TGTGCCAGCACTCACGGGGAGACCCAGTACTTC.

J is TRBJ2-7 and V is TRBV28, with D possibly matching TRBD1 (7 bases). The germline CDR1 and CDR2 sequences are MDHEN and SYDVKM. V was shortened by 7 bases and J by 6 bases, with 13 bases between the two germline ends. This CDR3 is built from 12 residues. The CDR3 loop is CASNPQGGEQYF. The CDR3 DNA reads as TGTGCCAGCAACCCCCAGGGGGGCGAGCAGTACTTC.

This clone is a singleton in its sample. J is TRBJ2-1 and V is TRBV20-1, with D perhaps matching TRBD1 (5 bases). This CDR3 contains 14 residues. CDR1 DFQATT and CDR2 SNEGSKA come from the germline V gene (reference sequence). The V and J ends lost 3 bases and 2 bases respectively, with 11 bases between them. DNA of the CDR3: TGCAGTGCTAGTGTCAGGGCGGCCTACAATGAGCAGTTCTTC. It codes for CSASVRAAYNEQFF.

This chain uses TRBV2 with TRBJ2-1; 8 bases are a match to TRBD1. V lost 8 bases, J lost 7 bases, and 7 bases stayed unmatched. This CDR3 comprises 13 residues. The germline V gene encodes CDR1 SNHLY and CDR2 FYNNEI. Written as DNA, the CDR3 is TGTGCCAGCTGGCGACAGGGGAAGAATGAGCAGTTCTTC. Translated: CASWRQGKNEQFF.

This sequence joins TRBV5-6 and TRBJ2-5; D not certain. From germline, CDR1 is SGHDT and CDR2 YYEEEE. Trimming took 1 base from V and 5 from J, leaving 3 bases between them. This CDR3 has 11 residues. CDR3 in amino acids: CASSLWETQYF. CDR3 sequence (DNA): TGTGCCAGCAGCTTGTGGGAGACCCAGTACTTC. The complete variable domain, with remaining parts taken from reference TRBV5-6 and TRBJ2-5, reads DAGVTQSPTHLIKTRGQQVTLRCSPKSGHDTVSWYQQALGQGPQFIFQYYEEEERQRGNFPDRFSGHQFPNYSSELNVNALLLGDSALYLCASSLWETQYFGPGTRLLVL.

CDR3 region: CASSPGRGNYGYTF. The CDR3 bases are TGTGCCAGCAGTCCCGGGAGGGGAAACTATGGCTACACCTTC. This chain uses TRBV6-5 with TRBJ1-2; possible D gene TRBD1, 5 bases. V lost 5 bases and J 2 bases, leaving 12 bases between the germline ends. The CDR3 is 14 residues long. CDR1 is MNHEY and CDR2 is SVGAGI in the germline V gene.

The chain is built from TRBV4-3 and TRBJ1-4, with no clear D. Trimming pared 0 bases from V and 8 bases from J, leaving 16 bases between. CDR3 length: 16 amino acids. Germline lookup yields CDR1 LGHNA and CDR2 YSLEER. CDR3 bases: TGCGCCAGCAGCCAAGATATAACCTTAGGAGGCGAAAAACTGTTTTTT. This encodes CASSQDITLGGEKLFF.

The chain uses TRBV28 and TRBJ1-2, with D maybe TRBD1 (5 bases). CDR1 MDHEN and CDR2 SYDVKM come from the germline V gene. V gave up 6 bases and J gave up 5 bases, with 16 bases separating them. The CDR3 totals 14 residues. For the CDR3, the DNA is TGTGCCAGCAGGATTGGTGGTGGGGGGTATGGCTACACCTTC. Translation gives CASRIGGGGYGYTF.

The chain uses TRBV6-5 and TRBJ2-3; 7 positions agree with TRBD2. Germline assignment: CDR1 MNHEY and CDR2 SVGAGI. The CDR3 consists of 14 residues. V shed 6 bases, J shed 2 bases, and the junction held 5 bases outside the gene matches. This CDR3 is CASRSGVHTDTQYF. In nucleotides, the CDR3 is TGTGCCAGCAGGAGCGGGGTTCACACAGATACGCAGTATTTT.

The chain couples TRBV19 to TRBJ1-6; D ambiguous. Looked up from germline, CDR1 is LNHDA and CDR2 is SQIVND (reference sequence). There are 14 residues in the CDR3. With 3 bases removed from V and 4 bases from J, the gap between germline ends came to 7 bases. The DNA of the CDR3 is TGTGCCAGTAGTATCTCCAGTTATAATTCACCCCTCCACTTT. It yields the protein CASSISSYNSPLHF.

The chain is built from TRBV16 and TRBJ1-3; D possibly corresponds to TRBD1 (5 bases). The CDR3 totals 15 residues. V lost 7 bases and J 0 bases, leaving 13 bases between the germline ends. The germline V gene encodes CDR1 KGHSY and CDR2 FQNENV. CDR3 in amino acids: CASTRQMVSGNTIYF. CDR3 in DNA: TGTGCCAGCACCCGACAGATGGTCTCTGGAAACACCATATATTTT.

The sample holds a few counts of this clone. The V call is TRBV5-1, the J call TRBJ2-2; D gene unclear. The CDR3 is 11 amino acids. Germline V gives CDR1 SGHRS, CDR2 YFSETQ. Trimming took 2 bases from V and 8 from J, leaving 4 bases between them. The CDR3 DNA reads as TGCGCCAGCAGCTTTTCTGGGGAGCTGTTTTTT. It specifies CASSFSGELFF.

The V gene is TRBV24-1, the J gene TRBJ1-1; no clear D gene. The CDR3 consists of 15 residues. Trimming removed 0 bases at V and 2 bases at J, with 9 bases between. Germline values: CDR1 KGHDR, CDR2 SFDVKD. The CDR3 region has the DNA TGTGCCACCAGTGATTTGCGGCATACTAACACTGAAGCTTTCTTT. It encodes CATSDLRHTNTEAFF.

This chain connects TRBV27 to TRBJ1-5; TRBD1 aligns across 8 bases. The length of the CDR3 is 17 residues. V trimming: 10 bases; J trimming: 0 bases; junction bases outside the gene matches: 14. The germline V gene has CDR1 MNHEY and CDR2 SMNVEV (reference sequence). CDR3 region: CATRKLGTGYSNQPQHF. The CDR3 bases are TGTGCCACCCGAAAACTAGGGACAGGATATAGCAATCAGCCCCAGCATTTT.

The chain recombines TRBV7-2 with TRBJ1-3; D call uncertain. V dropped 5 bases and J dropped 3 bases, with 11 bases sitting between them. The CDR3 sequence is 14 residues long. Germline V gene data show CDR1 as SGHTA and CDR2 as FQGNSA. The CDR3: CASSRRGSGNTIYF. The CDR3 DNA sequence: TGTGCCAGCAGCCGCCGTGGTAGTGGAAACACCATATATTTT.

The chain uses TRBV10-3 and TRBJ1-3; D gene uncertain. There are 14 residues in the CDR3. V was cut by 3 bases and J by 0 bases, with 6 bases left in between. Germline V gene sequence: CDR1 ENHRY, CDR2 SYGVKD. The CDR3 DNA reads TGTGCCATCAGTGACCCGATCTCTGGAAACACCATATATTTT. It yields the protein CAISDPISGNTIYF.

This chain uses TRBV30 with TRBJ2-5, with D uncertain. Trimming left V 0 bases short and J 7 bases short, with 15 bases between. Germline V gene sequence: CDR1 GTSNPN, CDR2 SVGIG (reference sequence). This CDR3 contains 14 residues. CDR3 protein: CAWSVLASFGTQYF. DNA for the CDR3: TGTGCCTGGAGTGTACTTGCCAGTTTTGGGACCCAGTACTTC.

To note about this clone: The same CDR3 can be traced to other DNA sequences in this sample. The rearrangement links TRBV3-1 (or the pseudogene TRBV3-2) to TRBJ1-5, with D possibly matching TRBD1 (5 bases). This CDR3 contains 14 residues. The germline CDR1 and CDR2 sequences are LGHDT and YNNKEL (reference sequence). Deletions cut 0 bases from V and 4 bases from J, with 7 bases between. The CDR3 spells CASSQDGGNQPQHF. As DNA, the CDR3 is TGTGCCAGCAGCCAAGATGGGGGGAATCAGCCCCAGCATTTT.

The V and J genes are TRBV6-5 and TRBJ1-3; possible D gene TRBD1, 5 bases. The CDR3 consists of 14 residues. CDR1 and CDR2 (germline): MNHEY, SVGAGI. Trimming left V 6 bases short and J 1 base short, with 10 bases between. CDR3 DNA sequence: TGTGCCAGCAGCCGAAAGGGGTCTGGAAACACCATATATTTT. This sequence encodes CASSRKGSGNTIYF.

The V and J genes are TRBV7-3 and TRBJ2-7; 10 nucleotides agree with TRBD1. V was pared by 7 bases and J by 2 bases, with 2 bases of the junction left unmatched. Germline V gene sequence: CDR1 SGHTA, CDR2 FQGTGA. The CDR3 extends over 13 amino acids. CDR3 nucleotides: TGTGCCAGCACCGGACAGGGGGCCTACGAGCAGTACTTC. Translation gives CASTGQGAYEQYF.

This chain joins TRBV6-5 and TRBJ2-4; TRBD2 might be the D (6 bases). CDR1 MNHEY and CDR2 SVGAGI come from the germline V gene. The CDR3 extends over 14 amino acids. The V end lost 5 bases, the J end lost 7 bases, and 15 bases lay between the germline ends. This CDR3 reads CASSRGRLANIQYF. CDR3 bases: TGTGCCAGCAGTCGAGGCAGGCTAGCGAACATTCAGTACTTC.

The V and J genes are TRBV28 and TRBJ2-7; tentative D call: TRBD1 (6 bases). V was shortened by 2 bases and J by 2 bases, with 16 bases between the two germline ends. The CDR3 consists of 16 residues. The V gene's germline CDR1 is MDHEN and CDR2 SYDVKM. CDR3 nucleotides: TGTGCCAGCAGTTTAAGGGGGAGTCATATACCCTACGAGCAGTACTTC. The encoded protein is CASSLRGSHIPYEQYF. The entire variable domain, with the rest obtained from reference TRBV28 and TRBJ2-7, is as follows: DVKVTQSSRYLVKRTGEKVFLECVQDMDHENMFWYRQDPGLGLRLIYFSYDVKMKEKGDIPEGYSVSREKKERFSLILESASTNQTSMYLCASSLRGSHIPYEQYFGPGTRLTVT.

The chain combines TRBV10-3 with TRBJ1-1; tentative D call: TRBD1 (5 bases). Germline-derived CDR1 and CDR2 are ENHRY and SYGVKD. V gave up 1 base and J gave up 1 base, with 7 bases separating them. This CDR3 region has 14 residues. CDR3 in DNA: TGTGCCATCAGTGAGTTGGGGACGAACACTGAAGCTTTCTTT. It yields the protein CAISELGTNTEAFF.

This sequence joins TRBV7-3 and TRBJ2-3; 10 positions agree with TRBD2. The CDR3 loop spans 15 amino acids. With V trimmed by 5 bases and J by 7 bases, 9 bases remained unmatched. The germline V gene has CDR1 SGHTA and CDR2 FQGTGA. The CDR3 loop reads CASSPSSGSDNTQYF. In DNA, the CDR3 is TGTGCCAGCAGCCCATCTAGCGGGAGCGACAATACGCAGTATTTT.

V is TRBV14 and J is TRBJ1-4; D perhaps matches TRBD1 (6 bases). This CDR3 region has 12 residues. V lost 5 bases to trimming and J lost 8 bases, with 9 bases between them. Per the germline V gene, CDR1 is SGHDN and CDR2 is FVKESK. The CDR3 reads CASSRGTEKLFF. The CDR3, as DNA: TGTGCCAGCAGCAGGGGGACAGAAAAACTGTTTTTT.